One sample yielded the 25 T cell receptor beta chains listed below, sequenced in a study of beta chain features in type 1 diabetes. Sequenced material consisted of expressed TCRB transcripts (all of the isolated RNA was reverse transcribed). The method was immunoSEQ multiplex PCR; TCRdb's version includes in-frame clones alone and lacks a portion of them. The table records 810,000 or so clones, roughly 15% of them present only once. The sequencing sample was made of naive CD4+ T cells from blood. These receptors all come from a woman under 30 in good health.

The chain joins TRBV7-2 to TRBJ2-3; 13 bases are shared with TRBD2. Germline CDR1 SGHTA, CDR2 FQGNSA. With V trimmed by 5 bases and J by 2 bases, 4 bases remained unmatched. The CDR3 length is 16 residues. CDR3 amino acids: CASSRTSGSHTDTQYF. The DNA for the CDR3 is TGTGCCAGCAGCAGGACTAGCGGGAGTCACACAGATACGCAGTATTTT.

This clone was seen only a few times. The genes are TRBV28 and TRBJ2-1, with 10 positions matching TRBD2. The V gene's germline CDR1 is MDHEN and CDR2 SYDVKM. The CDR3 sequence is 16 residues long. With 3 bases clipped from V and 7 bases from J, the junction kept 9 bases outside the gene matches. The CDR3 nucleotides read TGTGCCAGCAGTTTTAAACTAGCGGGAATCAGGAATGAGCAGTTCTTC. Its protein is CASSFKLAGIRNEQFF.

This clone was picked up a small number of times. The chain employs TRBV18 and TRBJ1-2; D not resolved. Germline V gives CDR1 KGHSH, CDR2 LQKENI. This CDR3 is built from 15 residues. V was trimmed by 0 bases and J by 2 bases, leaving 10 bases between them. CDR3 in DNA: TGTGCCAGCTCACCACCGAATAATGGGAACTATGGCTACACCTTC. Its protein product is CASSPPNNGNYGYTF.

This clone was seen a handful of times. This rearrangement joins TRBV7-2 to TRBJ1-1, with a weak D call TRBD1 (6 bases). V shed 2 bases and J shed 4 bases, with 8 bases lying between them. CDR3 length: 13 residues. Per germline, CDR1 SGHTA and CDR2 FQGNSA. The CDR3 DNA is TGTGCCAGCAGCTTAAAAGGGGGCACTGAAGCTTTCTTT. It encodes CASSLKGGTEAFF.

J is TRBJ1-2 and V is TRBV21-1; the table's D call, TRBD1, was not checked against the DNA. TRBV21-1 represents a pseudogene. This CDR3 contains 16 residues. CDR3 DNA: TGTGCCAGCAGCAACCCCCGGACACTCGTTAACTATGGCTACACCTTC. Translated, it gives CASSNPRTLVNYGYTF.

In its sample, this clone was seen many times. The J gene is TRBJ1-1, the V gene TRBV14; D might be TRBD1 (6 bases). The germline gives CDR1 SGHDN, CDR2 FVKESK. V was cut by 4 bases and J by 3 bases, with 12 bases left in between. The CDR3 sequence is 14 residues long. This CDR3 is CASSLNRAYTEAFF. The CDR3 DNA is TGTGCCAGCAGCCTAAACAGGGCTTACACTGAAGCTTTCTTT.

The rearrangement uses TRBV6-6 and TRBJ2-7, with 12 bases matching TRBD2. The CDR3 has 16 residues. The V gene end was trimmed by 10 bases and the J gene end by 2 bases; junction bases not matched to a gene: 12. Germline V lookup: CDR1 MNHNY, CDR2 SVGAGI (reference sequence). This CDR3 reads CAIRRTSGIFPYEQYF. CDR3 bases: TGTGCCATTCGGAGGACTAGCGGGATATTTCCCTACGAGCAGTACTTC.

V gene TRBV7-2 combines with J gene TRBJ1-2; 8 bases map to TRBD1. J was trimmed by 8 bases and V by 5 bases; bases with no gene match: 10. Per germline, CDR1 SGHTA and CDR2 FQGNSA. This CDR3 region has 14 residues. CDR3 loop: CASSLNRQGLGYTF. The DNA of the CDR3 is TGTGCCAGCAGCCTAAACCGACAGGGGCTGGGCTACACCTTC.

The gene calls are TRBV18 and TRBJ2-7; tentative D call: TRBD1 (6 bases). CDR1 and CDR2 from the germline V gene are KGHSH and LQKENI. V gave up 6 bases and J gave up 4 bases, with 16 bases separating them. The CDR3 sequence is 14 residues long. Here the CDR3 DNA reads TGTGCCAGCTCCCCAACACCTCAGGGGTACGAGCAGTACTTC. Protein sequence: CASSPTPQGYEQYF.

The V call is TRBV7-2, the J call TRBJ2-5, with D unclear. The J call is doubtful: the DNA matches TRBJ2-7 better. This CDR3 is 13 amino acids long. Germline CDR1 is SGHTA and CDR2 is FQGNSA. CDR3 in amino acids: CASSLFLVGEQYF. For the CDR3, the DNA is TGTGCCAGCAGTCTGTTTCTCGTCGGCGAGCAGTACTTC.

J is TRBJ2-1 and V is TRBV15; 12 bases match TRBD2. Looked up from germline, CDR1 is LNHNV and CDR2 is YYDKDF (reference sequence). The trim removed 0 bases at V and 10 bases at J, leaving 10 bases unmatched. CDR3 length equals 17 residues. Here the CDR3 DNA reads TGTGCCACCAGCAGAGATCTCGGTACTAGCGGGAGGTACGAGCAGTTCTTC. Its translation is CATSRDLGTSGRYEQFF.

The V call is TRBV11-2, the J call TRBJ2-5, with 8 bases fitting TRBD1. This CDR3 is built from 14 residues. V shed 5 bases, J shed 3 bases, and the junction held 5 bases outside the gene matches. CDR1 and CDR2 (germline): SGHAT, FQNNGV. Here the CDR3 reads CASSPWTGKETQYF. The CDR3 coding sequence is TGTGCCAGCAGCCCTTGGACAGGGAAAGAGACCCAGTACTTC.

The table lists this clone with a few counts. V usage is TRBV7-2 and J usage is TRBJ1-1, with a possible D match to TRBD1 (6 bases). V was clipped by 5 bases and J by 3 bases, with 16 bases between them. This CDR3 spans 15 amino acids. The germline V gene encodes CDR1 SGHTA and CDR2 FQGNSA. The CDR3 DNA follows: TGTGCCAGCAGCCTCCGCGGGGGCGGGGACACTGAAGCTTTCTTT. As protein: CASSLRGGGDTEAFF.

The CDR3 loop is CASSHKNVGPQHF. DNA for the CDR3: TGTGCCAGCAGCCATAAGAATGTAGGGCCCCAGCATTTT. The chain has TRBV5-6 and TRBJ1-5; D unclear. Germline CDR1 SGHDT, CDR2 YYEEEE. The V and J ends lost 4 bases and 9 bases respectively, with 14 bases between them. The CDR3 contains 13 residues.

The chain is built from TRBV18 and TRBJ2-3, with TRBD2 as a possible D gene (5 bases). The CDR3 contains 18 residues. Germline CDR1 is KGHSH and CDR2 is LQKENI. V was trimmed by 2 bases and J by 1 base, leaving 19 bases between them. CDR3 in DNA: TGTGCCAGCTCACCATTCTCGGCTAGCCCTGGCGGCACAGATACGCAGTATTTT. As protein: CASSPFSASPGGTDTQYF.

The chain has TRBV28 and TRBJ1-1; unclear D gene. V was trimmed by 5 bases and J by 1 base, leaving 8 bases between them. The CDR3 totals 13 residues. CDR1 and CDR2 (germline): MDHEN, SYDVKM. The CDR3 reads CASSASRNTEAFF. The CDR3 DNA sequence: TGTGCCAGCAGTGCCTCTAGGAACACTGAAGCTTTCTTT.

This clone came up once. The chain recombines TRBV5-6 with TRBJ1-2; 8 nucleotides agree with TRBD1. This CDR3 is built from 16 residues. V lost 3 bases, J lost 7 bases, and 14 bases stayed unmatched. In germline, CDR1 is SGHDT, CDR2 YYEEEE. The CDR3, as DNA: TGTGCCAGCAGCTCGTACCCCCTGACAGGGGCTGCTGGCTACACCTTC. This codes for CASSSYPLTGAAGYTF.

This sequence joins TRBV5-8 and TRBJ2-7, with 11 bases aligning to TRBD2. V trimming: 5 bases; J trimming: 3 bases; junction bases outside the gene matches: 7. The CDR3 is 15 residues long. Germline V lookup: CDR1 SGHTS, CDR2 YDEGEE. The CDR3 sequence is CASSRLAGGLYEQYF. Here the CDR3 DNA reads TGTGCCAGCAGTCGGCTAGCGGGAGGACTCTACGAGCAGTACTTC.

This clone was observed a handful of times. The chain links TRBV4-3 to TRBJ2-7; tentatively, D is TRBD1 (7 bases). CDR3 length equals 16 residues. Trimming cost V 0 bases and J 6 bases, with 18 bases left between them. Germline-derived CDR1 and CDR2 are LGHNA and YSLEER. The CDR3 protein is CASSQDWAGQSLEQYF. The CDR3 coding sequence is TGCGCCAGCAGCCAAGATTGGGCGGGACAGTCTCTCGAGCAGTACTTC.

The V gene is TRBV7-2, the J gene TRBJ2-7; D unresolved. This CDR3 region has 12 residues. V was pared by 5 bases and J by 9 bases, with 14 bases between. Germline V gene data show CDR1 as SGHTA and CDR2 as FQGNSA. CDR3 sequence reads: CASSLYHSGQYF. The CDR3 region has the DNA TGTGCCAGCAGCCTCTACCACTCTGGGCAGTACTTC. Variable domain in full (rest from reference TRBV7-2 and TRBJ2-7): GAGVSQSPSNKVTEKGKDVELRCDPISGHTALYWYRQSLGQGLEFLIYFQGNSAPDKSGLPSDRFSAERTGGSVSTLTIQRTQQEDSAVYLCASSLYHSGQYFGPGTRLTVT.

This clone showed up just a few times. This chain links TRBV28 with TRBJ2-7, with TRBD1 identical over 8 bases. With 4 bases clipped from V and 4 bases from J, the junction kept 12 bases outside the gene matches. This CDR3 has 16 residues. Germline values: CDR1 MDHEN, CDR2 SYDVKM. CDR3 loop: CASSSIWTGSWYEQYF. The CDR3 nucleotides are TGTGCCAGCAGTTCGATCTGGACAGGGTCTTGGTACGAGCAGTACTTC.

This chain uses TRBV7-2 with TRBJ2-7; TRBD2 might be the D (5 bases). The V end was cut by 3 bases, the J end by 7 bases, with 19 bases between. This CDR3 is 15 amino acids long. The germline V gene has CDR1 SGHTA and CDR2 FQGNSA. The CDR3 nucleotides read TGTGCCAGCAGCTTTACGGACTTCCCAGTCGGGGAGCAGTACTTC. Encoded protein: CASSFTDFPVGEQYF.

A note on this clone: This sample also contains other DNA sequences that code for the same CDR3. The J gene is TRBJ1-3, the V gene TRBV7-9; D gene ambiguous. Germline CDR1 is SEHNR and CDR2 is FQNEAQ (reference sequence). This CDR3 is built from 14 residues. V dropped 0 bases and J dropped 0 bases, with 3 bases sitting between them. This chain's CDR3 is CASSLANSGNTIYF. The CDR3 region has the DNA TGTGCCAGCAGCTTAGCCAACTCTGGAAACACCATATATTTT.

The chain links TRBV7-2 to TRBJ2-2; possible D gene TRBD1, 6 bases. Germline assignment: CDR1 SGHTA and CDR2 FQGNSA. With 1 base removed from V and 7 bases from J, the gap between germline ends came to 13 bases. The CDR3 is 15 residues long. The CDR3 DNA reads as TGTGCCAGCAGCTTAGGGTCAGGGGTTGGCGGGGAGCTGTTTTTT. Its translation: CASSLGSGVGGELFF.

This clone was detected only a few times. V and J are TRBV28 and TRBJ2-1; D gene unclear. Germline V gene lookup returns CDR1 MDHEN and CDR2 SYDVKM. Trimming shortened V by 6 bases and J by 7 bases, and 13 bases separated the two germline ends. The CDR3 has 13 residues. The CDR3 bases are TGTGCCAGCAGCCTCATCGGGTATAATGAGCAGTTCTTC. Translated, it gives CASSLIGYNEQFF.